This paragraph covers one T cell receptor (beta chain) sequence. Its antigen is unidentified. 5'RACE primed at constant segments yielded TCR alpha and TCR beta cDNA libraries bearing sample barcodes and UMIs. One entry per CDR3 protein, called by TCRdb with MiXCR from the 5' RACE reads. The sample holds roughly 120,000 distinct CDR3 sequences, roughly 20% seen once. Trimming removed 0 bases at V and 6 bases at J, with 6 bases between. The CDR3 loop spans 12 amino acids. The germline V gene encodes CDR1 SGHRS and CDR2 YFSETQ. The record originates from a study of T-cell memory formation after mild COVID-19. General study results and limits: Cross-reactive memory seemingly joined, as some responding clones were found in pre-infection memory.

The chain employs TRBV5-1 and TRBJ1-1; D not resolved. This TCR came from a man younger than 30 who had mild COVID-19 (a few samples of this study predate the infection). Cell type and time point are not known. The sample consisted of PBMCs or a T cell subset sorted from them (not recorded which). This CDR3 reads CASSLDISEAFF. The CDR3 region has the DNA TGCGCCAGCAGCTTGGACATATCTGAAGCTTTCTTT.